This passage covers 27 T cell receptor beta chains from one sample sequenced in a study. TCRdb itself ran the 5' RACE reads through MiXCR, one entry per CDR3 protein. The table records 35,000 to 50,000 distinct CDR3 sequences, less than 35% of them present only once. The source material was memory CD4+ T cells sorted from a lymph node. The subset was: memory CD4+ T cells, CD4+CD45RO+CD25-. Receptors originate from a female donor with breast cancer.

V is TRBV29-1 and J is TRBJ1-5; 7 nucleotides line up with TRBD1. This CDR3 has 14 amino acids. V lost 6 bases, J lost 4 bases, and 9 bases stayed unmatched. CDR1 and CDR2 from the germline V gene are SQVTM and ANQGSEA. The CDR3 DNA is TGCAGCGTGGATACAGGGGCCCTAAATCAGCCCCAGCATTTT. It encodes CSVDTGALNQPQHF.

This clonotype showed up just a few times. CDR3 region: CSVDSGPGDEQYF. CDR3 nucleotide sequence: TGCAGCGTTGACTCGGGCCCAGGGGACGAGCAGTACTTC. This chain uses TRBV29-1 with TRBJ2-7, with TRBD1 as a possible D gene (6 bases). This CDR3 has 13 amino acids. Germline V CDR1 and CDR2: SQVTM, ANQGSEA. Trimming pared 3 bases from V and 5 bases from J, leaving 14 bases between.

This chain links TRBV21-1 with TRBJ2-2; the table's TRBD2 call for D was not verified on the DNA. TRBV21-1 counts as a pseudogene. The CDR3 runs to 20 residues. The CDR3 DNA sequence: TGTGCCAGCAGCAACACAAGGCTGAGGACTCCGGGACTAGAAACCGGGGAGCTGTTTTTT. The encoded protein is CASSNTRLRTPGLETGELFF.

This clonotype was seen many times. The chain employs TRBV7-6 and TRBJ2-7; D tentatively fits TRBD1 or TRBD2 (6 bases each). Between the trimmed V and J ends, which lost 4 bases and 5 bases, there was a span of 15 bases. The CDR3 totals 14 residues. Germline V gives CDR1 SGHVS, CDR2 FNYEAQ. The CDR3 DNA follows: TGTGCCAGCAGCTCAGTAGGGGGGATTGACGAGCAGTACTTC. Its translation: CASSSVGGIDEQYF. Complete variable domain (other parts from reference TRBV7-6 and TRBJ2-7): GAGVSQSPRYKVTKRGQDVALRCDPISGHVSLYWYRQALGQGPEFLTYFNYEAQQDKSGLPNDRFSAERPEGSISTLTIQRTEQRDSAMYRCASSSVGGIDEQYFGPGTRLTVT.

V and J are TRBV6-2 or TRBV6-3 and TRBJ2-1; 14 bases agree with TRBD2. The V segment lost 6 bases and the J segment 12 bases; nucleotides outside the gene matches: 4. The CDR3 spans 13 residues. Germline lookup yields CDR1 MNHEY and CDR2 SVGEGT. The CDR3 protein is CASSPGLAGVQFF. The DNA for the CDR3 is TGTGCCAGCAGCCCGGGACTAGCGGGAGTGCAGTTCTTC.

The V call is TRBV12-3 or TRBV12-4, the J call TRBJ1-4, with D unclear. V was clipped by 5 bases and J by 4 bases, with 11 bases between them. The CDR3 runs 14 residues. The CDR3 nucleotides are TGTGCCAGCAGTGAAGGCACATATAATGAAAAACTGTTTTTT. Translation gives CASSEGTYNEKLFF.

The V gene is TRBV10-3, the J gene TRBJ2-2, with TRBD2 matching over 7 bases. Germline CDR1 and CDR2: ENHRY and SYGVKD. The CDR3 sequence is 13 residues long. V was clipped by 2 bases and J by 6 bases; unmatched bases: 0. The CDR3, as DNA: TGTGCCATCAGTGAGCGGGGGGCCGGGGAGCTGTTTTTT. Its protein product is CAISERGAGELFF.

This clonotype was seen only a few times. The V call is TRBV7-2, the J call TRBJ1-5; a weak D match, TRBD1 (5 bases). Germline assignment: CDR1 SGHTA and CDR2 FQGNSA. The CDR3 length is 15 residues. The germline V and J ends were trimmed by 1 base and 2 bases, with 9 bases remaining between them. The CDR3 loop reads CASSLDGAGNQPQHF. CDR3 DNA: TGTGCCAGCAGCTTAGATGGGGCAGGCAATCAGCCCCAGCATTTT.

Regarding this clonotype: The junction departs from germline at one end; a sequencing error may be responsible. This chain links TRBV18 with TRBJ2-7, with 9 positions matching TRBD1. In germline, CDR1 is KGHSH, CDR2 LQKENI. The CDR3 loop spans 14 amino acids. CDR3 in DNA: TGTGCCAGCTCACCGGGGACAGGGATCCACGAGAAGTACTTC. Its translation: CASSPGTGIHEKYF.

This clonotype was found a few times. DNA for the CDR3: TGTGCCAGCAGCCAAGATGTCCAGATCTACGAGCAGTACTTC. It is translated as CASSQDVQIYEQYF. V and J are TRBV4-2 and TRBJ2-7; D gene ambiguous. The V end lost 0 bases, the J end lost 3 bases, and 9 bases lay between the germline ends. The CDR3 length is 14 residues. Germline V gives CDR1 LGHNA, CDR2 YNFKEQ.

The sample holds a few counts of this clonotype. The chain couples TRBV29-1 to TRBJ2-1, with 9 bases matching TRBD1. Germline V gene data show CDR1 as SQVTM and CDR2 as ANQGSEA. The V segment lost 4 bases and the J segment 12 bases; nucleotides outside the gene matches: 10. The CDR3 spans 13 residues. CDR3 loop: CSVVGQGPLGQFF. The DNA for the CDR3 is TGCAGCGTTGTAGGACAGGGGCCCCTGGGGCAGTTCTTC.

The chain recombines TRBV2 with TRBJ2-7; D not certain. The CDR3 is 13 amino acids. Germline V gene sequence: CDR1 SNHLY, CDR2 FYNNEI. Between the trimmed V and J ends, which lost 8 bases and 1 base, there was a span of 12 bases. The DNA of the CDR3 is TGTGCCAGCTCCGGGTCCTCTTCCTACGAGCAGTACTTC. Protein sequence: CASSGSSSYEQYF.

V is TRBV12-3 or TRBV12-4 and J is TRBJ2-5; D remains unclear. This CDR3 comprises 13 residues. V lost 6 bases, J lost 1 base, and 9 bases lay in between. The CDR3 is CASSRTIQETQYF. For the CDR3, the DNA is TGTGCCAGCAGCCGCACCATCCAAGAGACCCAGTACTTC.

Notes on this clonotype: An end of the junction differs from the germline gene, which may be a read error. The chain uses TRBV3-1 and TRBJ2-7; 8 positions agree with TRBD1. The CDR3 spans 15 residues. Germline V gives CDR1 LGHDT, CDR2 YNNKEL (reference sequence). CDR3 DNA sequence: TGTGCCGGCAGCCAAGCTTGGACAGGGTTGGGCGAGCAGTACTTC. Amino acids: CAGSQAWTGLGEQYF.

In its sample, this clonotype was seen many times. DNA for the CDR3: TGTGCCAGCAGCCCTAGCGGGACCCAAGAGACCCAGTACTTC. As protein: CASSPSGTQETQYF. The J gene is TRBJ2-5, the V gene TRBV7-3; 9 bases agree with TRBD2. Germline loops: CDR1 SGHTA, CDR2 FQGTGA. The length of the CDR3 is 14 residues. J lost 1 base, V lost 5 bases, and 2 bases had no gene match.

By sample share, this clonotype is medium-sized. This chain joins TRBV7-2 and TRBJ2-2; the match to TRBD2 covers 14 bases. The ends lost 3 bases at V and 6 bases at J; junction bases unmatched: 6. CDR1 and CDR2 (germline): SGHTA, FQGNSA. This CDR3 is built from 17 residues. The CDR3 nucleotides are TGTGCCAGCAGCTTGACTAGCGGGAGGGTGTTGGCCGGGGAGCTGTTTTTT. Its protein is CASSLTSGRVLAGELFF. The full variable domain, completed using reference TRBV7-2 and TRBJ2-2, is GAGVSQSPSNKVTEKGKDVELRCDPISGHTALYWYRQSLGQGLEFLIYFQGNSAPDKSGLPSDRFSAERTGGSVSTLTIQRTQQEDSAVYLCASSLTSGRVLAGELFFGEGSRLTVL.

J is TRBJ2-5 and V is TRBV9; D call uncertain. The V and J ends lost 0 bases and 5 bases respectively, with 11 bases between them. The CDR3 length is 14 residues. Germline V CDR1 and CDR2: SGDLS, YYNGEE. The DNA of the CDR3 is TGTGCCAGCAGCGTAGGGGTCCAAGGGGAGACCCAGTACTTC. Translated, it gives CASSVGVQGETQYF.

This clonotype was picked up a small number of times. The chain combines TRBV9 with TRBJ2-2; possibly TRBD2 for D (7 bases). The length of the CDR3 is 16 residues. Germline values: CDR1 SGDLS, CDR2 YYNGEE. V was cut by 4 bases and J by 5 bases, with 18 bases left in between. In DNA, the CDR3 is TGTGCCAGCAGCCCTCACCTTAGGGGGGGGACCGGGGAGCTGTTTTTT. This encodes CASSPHLRGGTGELFF.

This clonotype was picked up a small number of times. The chain employs TRBV4-1 and TRBJ2-7; D unclear. CDR1 is MGHRA and CDR2 is YSYEKL in the germline V gene. The CDR3 contains 14 residues. V shed 1 base and J shed 2 bases, with 9 bases lying between them. Written as DNA, the CDR3 is TGCGCCAGCAGCCAAGGGGGAAGCACCTACGAGCAGTACTTC. It specifies CASSQGGSTYEQYF.

The chain has TRBV4-2 and TRBJ1-5; no clear D. Germline values: CDR1 LGHNA, CDR2 YNFKEQ. The CDR3 is made up of 17 amino acids. The germline V and J ends were trimmed by 1 base and 1 base, with 14 bases remaining between them. CDR3 protein: CASSQGDSIRSNQPQHF. DNA for the CDR3: TGTGCCAGCAGCCAAGGAGATTCGATCAGGAGCAATCAGCCCCAGCATTTT.

The rearrangement joins TRBV7-2 to TRBJ1-5; D unresolved. Germline loops: CDR1 SGHTA, CDR2 FQGNSA. V was trimmed by 1 base and J by 7 bases, leaving 14 bases between them. The CDR3 spans 15 residues. This chain's CDR3 is CASSLDSQVGQPQHF. As DNA, the CDR3 is TGTGCCAGCAGCTTAGATTCGCAGGTGGGGCAGCCCCAGCATTTT.

V is TRBV6-6 and J is TRBJ2-1; TRBD2 might be the D (7 bases). The germline V and J ends were trimmed by 6 bases and 2 bases, with 14 bases remaining between them. Per germline, CDR1 MNHNY and CDR2 SVGAGI (reference sequence). The CDR3 is made up of 15 amino acids. The CDR3: CASRTAGATYNEQFF. For the CDR3, the DNA is TGTGCCAGCAGGACTGCGGGGGCCACCTACAATGAGCAGTTCTTC.

The V call is TRBV5-1, the J call TRBJ2-6; perhaps TRBD1 as D (5 bases). CDR1 and CDR2 from the germline V gene are SGHRS and YFSETQ. This CDR3 is built from 15 residues. The V end lost 4 bases, the J end lost 2 bases, and 10 bases lay between the germline ends. CDR3 in DNA: TGCGCCAGCAGCCTAGGGGAACCTGGGGCCAACGTCCTGACTTTC. This translates into CASSLGEPGANVLTF.

This chain uses TRBV5-1 with TRBJ1-4, with D perhaps matching TRBD1 (5 bases). The CDR3 spans 15 residues. CDR1 is SGHRS and CDR2 is YFSETQ in the germline V gene. Between the trimmed V and J ends, which lost 2 bases and 1 base, there was a span of 9 bases. CDR3 residues: CASSFSGQTNEKLFF. The CDR3 DNA is TGCGCCAGCAGCTTCTCAGGGCAAACTAATGAAAAACTGTTTTTT. Combining the CDR3 with reference TRBV5-1 and TRBJ1-4 gives the whole variable domain KAGVTQTPRYLIKTRGQQVTLSCSPISGHRSVSWYQQTPGQGLQFLFEYFSETQRNKGNFPGRFSGRQFSNSRSEMNVSTLELGDSALYLCASSFSGQTNEKLFFGSGTQLSVL.

This clonotype was detected a few times. V and J are TRBV7-8 and TRBJ2-3; TRBD2 aligns across 14 bases. The CDR3 is made up of 15 amino acids. With 7 bases clipped from V and 4 bases from J, the junction kept 4 bases outside the gene matches. Per the germline V gene, CDR1 is SGHVS and CDR2 is FQNEAQ. The CDR3 here is CASTRTSGRPDTQYF. DNA for the CDR3: TGTGCCAGCACCCGGACTAGCGGGAGGCCAGATACGCAGTATTTT.

This sequence joins TRBV7-2 and TRBJ2-1; 10 bases match TRBD2. The CDR3 totals 16 residues. Germline V gives CDR1 SGHTA, CDR2 FQGNSA. The ends lost 4 bases at V and 6 bases at J; junction bases unmatched: 9. Here the CDR3 DNA reads TGTGCCAGCAGCTCGAGCAGTAGCGGGAGGTTCAATGAGCAGTTCTTC. It translates to CASSSSSSGRFNEQFF.

The rearrangement links TRBV28 to TRBJ2-1; 11 bases line up with TRBD2. With V trimmed by 6 bases and J by 7 bases, 8 bases remained unmatched. Germline V gene sequence: CDR1 MDHEN, CDR2 SYDVKM. This CDR3 is 15 amino acids long. The CDR3 spells CASRILAGADNEQFF. DNA of the CDR3: TGTGCCAGCAGAATACTAGCGGGAGCCGATAATGAGCAGTTCTTC.